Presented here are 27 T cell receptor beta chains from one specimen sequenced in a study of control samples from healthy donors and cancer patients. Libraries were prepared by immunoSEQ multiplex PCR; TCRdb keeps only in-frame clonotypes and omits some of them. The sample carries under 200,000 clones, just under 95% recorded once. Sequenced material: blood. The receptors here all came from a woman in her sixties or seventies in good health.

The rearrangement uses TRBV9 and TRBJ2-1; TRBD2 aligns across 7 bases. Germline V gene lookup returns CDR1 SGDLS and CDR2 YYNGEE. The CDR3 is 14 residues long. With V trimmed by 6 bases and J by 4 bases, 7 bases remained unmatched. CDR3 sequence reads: CASTPGGGYNEQFF. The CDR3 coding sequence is TGTGCCAGCACCCCTGGCGGGGGTTACAATGAGCAGTTCTTC.

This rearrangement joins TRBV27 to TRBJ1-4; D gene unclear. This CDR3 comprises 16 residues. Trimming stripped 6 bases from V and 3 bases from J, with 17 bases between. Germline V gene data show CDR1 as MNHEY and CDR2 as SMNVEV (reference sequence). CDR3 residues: CASSSRQALANEKLFF. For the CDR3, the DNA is TGTGCCAGCAGCTCCCGGCAGGCTTTGGCTAATGAAAAACTGTTTTTT.

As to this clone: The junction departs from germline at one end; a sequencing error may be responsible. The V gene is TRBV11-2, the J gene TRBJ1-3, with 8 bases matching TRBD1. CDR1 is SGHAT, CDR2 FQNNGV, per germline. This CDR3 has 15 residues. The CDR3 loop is CVSSPVWTGLNTIYF. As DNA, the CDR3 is TGTGTCAGCAGCCCCGTTTGGACAGGGCTAAACACCATATATTTT.

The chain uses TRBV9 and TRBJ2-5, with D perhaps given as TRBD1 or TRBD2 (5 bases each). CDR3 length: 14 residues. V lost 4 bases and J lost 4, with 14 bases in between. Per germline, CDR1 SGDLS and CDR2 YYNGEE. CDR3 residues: CASSPRDLPETQYF. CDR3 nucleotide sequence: TGTGCCAGCAGCCCCCGGGACCTCCCAGAGACCCAGTACTTC.

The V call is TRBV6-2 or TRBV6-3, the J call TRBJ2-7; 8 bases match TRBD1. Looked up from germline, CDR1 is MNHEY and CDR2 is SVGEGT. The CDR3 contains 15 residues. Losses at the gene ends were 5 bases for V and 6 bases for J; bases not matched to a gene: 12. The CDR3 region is CASSKPTGVPFEQYF. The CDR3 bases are TGTGCCAGCAGTAAACCGACAGGGGTCCCTTTCGAGCAGTACTTC.

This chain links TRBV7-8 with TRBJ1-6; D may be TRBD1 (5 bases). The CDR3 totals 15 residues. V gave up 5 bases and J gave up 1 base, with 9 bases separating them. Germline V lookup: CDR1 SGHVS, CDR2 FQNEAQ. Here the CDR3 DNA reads TGTGCCAGCAGCATTGAGGGGTCCTATAATTCACCCCTCCACTTT. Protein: CASSIEGSYNSPLHF.

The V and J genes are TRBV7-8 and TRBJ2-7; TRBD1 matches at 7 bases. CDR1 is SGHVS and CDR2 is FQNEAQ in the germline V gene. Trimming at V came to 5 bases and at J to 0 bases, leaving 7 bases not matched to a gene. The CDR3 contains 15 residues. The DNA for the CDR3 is TGTGCCAGCAGCCCTGGGACAGTGTTCTCCTACGAGCAGTACTTC. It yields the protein CASSPGTVFSYEQYF.

The CDR3 coding sequence is TGTGCCAGCAGCTTAGACCTGGGACTCATGAACACTGAAGCTTTCTTT. Encoded protein: CASSLDLGLMNTEAFF. This chain joins TRBV7-6 and TRBJ1-1; tentatively, D is TRBD1 (5 bases). Germline lookup yields CDR1 SGHVS and CDR2 FNYEAQ. With 1 base removed from V and 0 bases from J, the gap between germline ends came to 12 bases. This CDR3 is built from 16 residues.

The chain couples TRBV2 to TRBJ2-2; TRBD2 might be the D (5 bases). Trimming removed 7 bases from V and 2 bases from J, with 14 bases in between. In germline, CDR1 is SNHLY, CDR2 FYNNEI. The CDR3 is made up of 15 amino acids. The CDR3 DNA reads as TGTGCCAGCAACCTAGAAGCGGAAAACACCGGGGAGCTGTTTTTT. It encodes CASNLEAENTGELFF.

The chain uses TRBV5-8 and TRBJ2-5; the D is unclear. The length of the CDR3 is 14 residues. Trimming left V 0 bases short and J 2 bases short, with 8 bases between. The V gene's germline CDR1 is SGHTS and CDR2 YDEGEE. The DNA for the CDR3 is TGTGCCAGCAGCTTGGCCCAGTGGCAAGAGACCCAGTACTTC. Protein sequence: CASSLAQWQETQYF.

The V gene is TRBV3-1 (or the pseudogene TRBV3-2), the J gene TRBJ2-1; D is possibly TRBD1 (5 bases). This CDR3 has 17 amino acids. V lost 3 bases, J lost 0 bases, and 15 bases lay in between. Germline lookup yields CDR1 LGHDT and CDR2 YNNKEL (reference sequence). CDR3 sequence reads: CASSQALTAFSYNEQFF. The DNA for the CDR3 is TGTGCCAGCAGCCAGGCCCTGACAGCGTTCTCCTACAATGAGCAGTTCTTC.

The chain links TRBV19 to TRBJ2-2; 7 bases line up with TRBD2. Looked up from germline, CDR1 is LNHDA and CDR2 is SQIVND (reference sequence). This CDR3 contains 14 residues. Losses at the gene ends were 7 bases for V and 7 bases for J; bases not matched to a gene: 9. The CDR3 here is CASNRGDHNGELFF. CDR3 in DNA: TGTGCCAGTAATCGGGGGGACCATAACGGGGAGCTGTTTTTT.

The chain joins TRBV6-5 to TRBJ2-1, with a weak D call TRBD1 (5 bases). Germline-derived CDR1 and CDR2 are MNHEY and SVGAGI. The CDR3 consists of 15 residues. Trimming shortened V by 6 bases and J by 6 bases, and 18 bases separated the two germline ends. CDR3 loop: CASSFRRTTVNEQFF. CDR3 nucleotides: TGTGCCAGCAGCTTCAGACGGACAACTGTCAATGAGCAGTTCTTC.

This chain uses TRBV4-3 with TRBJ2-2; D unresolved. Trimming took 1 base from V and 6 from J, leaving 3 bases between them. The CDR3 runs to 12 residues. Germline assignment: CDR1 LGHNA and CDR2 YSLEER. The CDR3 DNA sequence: TGCGCCAGCAGCCAAGTCTCCGGGGAGCTGTTTTTT. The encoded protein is CASSQVSGELFF.

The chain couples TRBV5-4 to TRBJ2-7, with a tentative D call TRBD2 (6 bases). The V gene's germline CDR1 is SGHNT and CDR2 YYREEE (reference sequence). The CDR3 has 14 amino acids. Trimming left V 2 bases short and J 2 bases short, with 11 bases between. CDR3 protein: CASSFSGGTYEQYF. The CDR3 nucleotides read TGTGCCAGCAGCTTCTCCGGCGGGACCTACGAGCAGTACTTC.

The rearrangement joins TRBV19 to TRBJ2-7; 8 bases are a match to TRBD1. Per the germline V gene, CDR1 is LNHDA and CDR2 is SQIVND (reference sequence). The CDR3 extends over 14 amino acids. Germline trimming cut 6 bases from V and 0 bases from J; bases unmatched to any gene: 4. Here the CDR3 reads CASRRDRSSYEQYF. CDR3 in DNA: TGTGCCAGTAGGCGGGACAGGAGCTCCTACGAGCAGTACTTC.

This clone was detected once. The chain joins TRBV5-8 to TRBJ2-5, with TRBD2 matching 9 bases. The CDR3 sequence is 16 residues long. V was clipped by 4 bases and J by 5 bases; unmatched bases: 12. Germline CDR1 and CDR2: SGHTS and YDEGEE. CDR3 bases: TGTGCCAGCAGCCCGGGACGCGGGGGGGCTTATGAGACCCAGTACTTC. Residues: CASSPGRGGAYETQYF.

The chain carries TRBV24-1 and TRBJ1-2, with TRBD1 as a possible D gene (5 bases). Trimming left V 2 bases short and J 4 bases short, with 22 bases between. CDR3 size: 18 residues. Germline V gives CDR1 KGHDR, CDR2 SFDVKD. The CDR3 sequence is CATSDSHPIQGNIYGYTF. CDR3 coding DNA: TGTGCCACCAGTGATTCCCACCCCATCCAGGGCAATATCTATGGCTACACCTTC.

CDR3 nucleotide sequence: TGTGCCAGCAGCCTGGGACAGGGCCGTAATGAAAAACTGTTTTTT. The encoded protein is CASSLGQGRNEKLFF. The chain links TRBV3-1 (or the pseudogene TRBV3-2) to TRBJ1-4, with 9 bases aligning to TRBD1. The junction had 4 bases not matched to a gene; V was cut back by 4 bases and J by 4 bases. The CDR3 runs to 15 residues. Germline V gene lookup returns CDR1 LGHDT and CDR2 YNNKEL (reference sequence).

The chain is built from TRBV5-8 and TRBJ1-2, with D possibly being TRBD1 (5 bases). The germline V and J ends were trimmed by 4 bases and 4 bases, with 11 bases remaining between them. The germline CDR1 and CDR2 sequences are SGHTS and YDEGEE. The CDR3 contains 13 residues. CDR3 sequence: CASSPDRLYGYTF. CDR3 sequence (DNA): TGTGCCAGCAGCCCCGACAGACTCTATGGCTACACCTTC.

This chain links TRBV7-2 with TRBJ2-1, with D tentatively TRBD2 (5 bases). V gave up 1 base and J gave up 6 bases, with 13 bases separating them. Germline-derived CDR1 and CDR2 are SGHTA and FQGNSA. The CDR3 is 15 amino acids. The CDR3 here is CASSLEPLASNEQFF. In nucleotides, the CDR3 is TGTGCCAGCAGCTTAGAGCCCCTAGCATCCAATGAGCAGTTCTTC.

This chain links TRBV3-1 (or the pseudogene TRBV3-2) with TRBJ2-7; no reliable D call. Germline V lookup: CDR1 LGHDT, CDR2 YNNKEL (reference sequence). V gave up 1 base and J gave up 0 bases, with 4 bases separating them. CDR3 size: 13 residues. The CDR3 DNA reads TGTGCCAGCAGCCAAGGCCCCTCCTACGAGCAGTACTTC. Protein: CASSQGPSYEQYF.

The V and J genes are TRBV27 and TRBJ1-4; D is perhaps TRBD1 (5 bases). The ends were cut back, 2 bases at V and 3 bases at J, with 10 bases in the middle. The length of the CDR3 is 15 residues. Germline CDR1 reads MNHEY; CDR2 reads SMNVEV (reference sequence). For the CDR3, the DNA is TGTGCCAGCAGTTTAGGGGGGGAGGCTAATGAAAAACTGTTTTTT. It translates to CASSLGGEANEKLFF.

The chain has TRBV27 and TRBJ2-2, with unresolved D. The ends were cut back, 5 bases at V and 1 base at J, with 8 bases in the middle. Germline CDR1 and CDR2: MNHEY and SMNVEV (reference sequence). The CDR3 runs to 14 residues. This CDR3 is CASSGRLNTGELFF. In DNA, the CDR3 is TGTGCCAGCAGTGGCAGACTGAACACCGGGGAGCTGTTTTTT.

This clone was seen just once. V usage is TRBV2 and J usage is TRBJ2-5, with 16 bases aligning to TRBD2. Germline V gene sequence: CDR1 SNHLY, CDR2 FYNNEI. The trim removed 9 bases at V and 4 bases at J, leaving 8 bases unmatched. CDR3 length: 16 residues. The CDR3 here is CARGTSGGAGRETQYF. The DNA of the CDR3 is TGTGCCAGAGGGACTAGCGGGGGGGCCGGTCGAGAGACCCAGTACTTC.

The CDR3 sequence is CASSYAAEGILEAFF. CDR3 nucleotide sequence: TGTGCCAGCAGTTACGCCGCAGAGGGGATTCTTGAAGCTTTCTTT. V gene TRBV6-2 or TRBV6-3 combines with J gene TRBJ1-1; D perhaps matches TRBD1 (5 bases). The CDR3 consists of 15 residues. Germline-derived CDR1 and CDR2 are MNHEY and SVGEGT. V was clipped by 2 bases and J by 7 bases, with 17 bases between them.

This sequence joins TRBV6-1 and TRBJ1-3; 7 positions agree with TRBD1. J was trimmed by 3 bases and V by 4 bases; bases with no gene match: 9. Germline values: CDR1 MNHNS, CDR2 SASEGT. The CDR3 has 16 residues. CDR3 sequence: CASSGKTGTFGNTIYF. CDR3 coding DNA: TGTGCCAGCAGTGGCAAGACAGGGACTTTTGGAAACACCATATATTTT.